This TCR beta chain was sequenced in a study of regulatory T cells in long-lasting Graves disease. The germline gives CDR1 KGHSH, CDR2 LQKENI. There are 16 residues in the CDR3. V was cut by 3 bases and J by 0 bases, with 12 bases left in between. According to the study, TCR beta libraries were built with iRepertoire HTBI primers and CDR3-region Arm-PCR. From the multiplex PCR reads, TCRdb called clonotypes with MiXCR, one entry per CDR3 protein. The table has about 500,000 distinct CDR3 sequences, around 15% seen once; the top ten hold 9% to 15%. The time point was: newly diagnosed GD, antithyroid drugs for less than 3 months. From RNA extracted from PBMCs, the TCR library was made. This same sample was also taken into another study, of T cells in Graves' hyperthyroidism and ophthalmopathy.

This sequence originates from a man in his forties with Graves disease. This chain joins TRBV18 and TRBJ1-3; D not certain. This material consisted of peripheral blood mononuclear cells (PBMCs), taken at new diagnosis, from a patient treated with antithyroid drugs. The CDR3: CASSPKDGHSGNTIYF. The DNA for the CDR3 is TGTGCCAGCTCACCTAAGGACGGCCACTCTGGAAACACCATATATTTT.